Below, 9 T cell receptor beta chains from the same sample are listed, as sequenced in a study of siplizumab effects on memory and regulatory T cells. Clones were read by immunoSEQ multiplex PCR, and TCRdb kept only the in-frame ones, dropping some. The sample records about 100,000 clones, about 94% being singletons. The sample comprised non-Treg CD4+ T cells sorted from blood. The receptors were gathered from a human donor in good health.

The rearrangement links TRBV10-3 to TRBJ2-3, with D maybe TRBD2 (6 bases). This CDR3 region has 12 residues. Per germline, CDR1 ENHRY and CDR2 SYGVKD. The germline V and J ends were trimmed by 8 bases and 4 bases, with 10 bases remaining between them. The CDR3 loop reads CAIGTYPDTQYF. The CDR3 DNA reads TGTGCCATCGGGACTTACCCAGATACGCAGTATTTT.

This sequence joins TRBV6-6 and TRBJ2-2; the match to TRBD1 covers 10 bases. Unmatched junction bases numbered 6, after V lost 10 bases and J lost 4 bases. Germline CDR1 and CDR2: MNHNY and SVGAGI (reference sequence). The CDR3 length is 14 residues. CDR3 region: CATRTGGVTGELFF. In nucleotides, the CDR3 is TGTGCCACCCGGACAGGGGGGGTCACCGGGGAGCTGTTTTTT.

The rearrangement joins TRBV2 to TRBJ2-2, with D uncertain. V was cut by 4 bases and J by 8 bases, with 17 bases left in between. CDR1 is SNHLY, CDR2 FYNNEI, per germline. CDR3 length: 15 amino acids. For the CDR3, the DNA is TGTGCCAGCAGTGCCAGGAAACCCGGCTCAGGGGAGCTGTTTTTT. It encodes CASSARKPGSGELFF.

J is TRBJ2-5 and V is TRBV27; D gene ambiguous. This CDR3 has 13 amino acids. Between the trimmed V and J ends, which lost 6 bases and 0 bases, there was a span of 8 bases. Germline V lookup: CDR1 MNHEY, CDR2 SMNVEV (reference sequence). The CDR3 reads CASSPRYQETQYF. Written as DNA, the CDR3 is TGTGCCAGCAGCCCTAGGTACCAAGAGACCCAGTACTTC.

The chain has TRBV28 and TRBJ1-1; 7 bases are shared with TRBD1. The CDR3 runs to 12 residues. Looked up from germline, CDR1 is MDHEN and CDR2 is SYDVKM. V shed 5 bases, J shed 13 bases, and the junction held 10 bases outside the gene matches. The CDR3 bases are TGTGCCAGCAGTGACAGGGTTTATTTGGATTTCTTT. As protein: CASSDRVYLDFF.

The CDR3: CASDRTGIYGYTF. CDR3 in DNA: TGTGCCAGCGATAGGACAGGGATCTATGGCTACACCTTC. The rearrangement joins TRBV2 to TRBJ1-2; 8 bases align to TRBD1. J gave up 4 bases and V 8 bases, and 6 bases lay outside the gene matches. The length of the CDR3 is 13 residues. Germline V gene sequence: CDR1 SNHLY, CDR2 FYNNEI.

V and J are TRBV27 and TRBJ2-7; TRBD2 matches at 8 bases. Germline CDR1 and CDR2: MNHEY and SMNVEV (reference sequence). J lost 3 bases, V lost 3 bases, and 10 bases had no gene match. This CDR3 spans 16 amino acids. The CDR3 coding sequence is TGTGCCAGCAGTTTCGATCTAGCGGGCTTTTTCTACGAGCAGTACTTC. Amino acid sequence: CASSFDLAGFFYEQYF.

A single count supports this clone. The chain is built from TRBV28 and TRBJ1-1, with D maybe TRBD1 (5 bases). V was trimmed by 6 bases and J by 10 bases, leaving 9 bases between them. The CDR3 has 10 residues. Germline V gene data show CDR1 as MDHEN and CDR2 as SYDVKM. The CDR3 is CASSFGAAFF. DNA for the CDR3: TGTGCCAGCAGCTTTGGGGCAGCTTTCTTT. The full variable domain, completed using reference TRBV28 and TRBJ1-1, is DVKVTQSSRYLVKRTGEKVFLECVQDMDHENMFWYRQDPGLGLRLIYFSYDVKMKEKGDIPEGYSVSREKKERFSLILESASTNQTSMYLCASSFGAAFFGQGTRLTVV.

This clone was found once. The chain joins TRBV4-1 to TRBJ1-1; D is ambiguous. Germline V gives CDR1 MGHRA, CDR2 YSYEKL. Trimming stripped 2 bases from V and 7 bases from J, with 20 bases between. CDR3 size: 16 residues. CDR3 in DNA: TGCGCCAGCAGCCAACGCCCTAACGGGCAGGACTTTGAAGCTTTCTTT. It yields the protein CASSQRPNGQDFEAFF.